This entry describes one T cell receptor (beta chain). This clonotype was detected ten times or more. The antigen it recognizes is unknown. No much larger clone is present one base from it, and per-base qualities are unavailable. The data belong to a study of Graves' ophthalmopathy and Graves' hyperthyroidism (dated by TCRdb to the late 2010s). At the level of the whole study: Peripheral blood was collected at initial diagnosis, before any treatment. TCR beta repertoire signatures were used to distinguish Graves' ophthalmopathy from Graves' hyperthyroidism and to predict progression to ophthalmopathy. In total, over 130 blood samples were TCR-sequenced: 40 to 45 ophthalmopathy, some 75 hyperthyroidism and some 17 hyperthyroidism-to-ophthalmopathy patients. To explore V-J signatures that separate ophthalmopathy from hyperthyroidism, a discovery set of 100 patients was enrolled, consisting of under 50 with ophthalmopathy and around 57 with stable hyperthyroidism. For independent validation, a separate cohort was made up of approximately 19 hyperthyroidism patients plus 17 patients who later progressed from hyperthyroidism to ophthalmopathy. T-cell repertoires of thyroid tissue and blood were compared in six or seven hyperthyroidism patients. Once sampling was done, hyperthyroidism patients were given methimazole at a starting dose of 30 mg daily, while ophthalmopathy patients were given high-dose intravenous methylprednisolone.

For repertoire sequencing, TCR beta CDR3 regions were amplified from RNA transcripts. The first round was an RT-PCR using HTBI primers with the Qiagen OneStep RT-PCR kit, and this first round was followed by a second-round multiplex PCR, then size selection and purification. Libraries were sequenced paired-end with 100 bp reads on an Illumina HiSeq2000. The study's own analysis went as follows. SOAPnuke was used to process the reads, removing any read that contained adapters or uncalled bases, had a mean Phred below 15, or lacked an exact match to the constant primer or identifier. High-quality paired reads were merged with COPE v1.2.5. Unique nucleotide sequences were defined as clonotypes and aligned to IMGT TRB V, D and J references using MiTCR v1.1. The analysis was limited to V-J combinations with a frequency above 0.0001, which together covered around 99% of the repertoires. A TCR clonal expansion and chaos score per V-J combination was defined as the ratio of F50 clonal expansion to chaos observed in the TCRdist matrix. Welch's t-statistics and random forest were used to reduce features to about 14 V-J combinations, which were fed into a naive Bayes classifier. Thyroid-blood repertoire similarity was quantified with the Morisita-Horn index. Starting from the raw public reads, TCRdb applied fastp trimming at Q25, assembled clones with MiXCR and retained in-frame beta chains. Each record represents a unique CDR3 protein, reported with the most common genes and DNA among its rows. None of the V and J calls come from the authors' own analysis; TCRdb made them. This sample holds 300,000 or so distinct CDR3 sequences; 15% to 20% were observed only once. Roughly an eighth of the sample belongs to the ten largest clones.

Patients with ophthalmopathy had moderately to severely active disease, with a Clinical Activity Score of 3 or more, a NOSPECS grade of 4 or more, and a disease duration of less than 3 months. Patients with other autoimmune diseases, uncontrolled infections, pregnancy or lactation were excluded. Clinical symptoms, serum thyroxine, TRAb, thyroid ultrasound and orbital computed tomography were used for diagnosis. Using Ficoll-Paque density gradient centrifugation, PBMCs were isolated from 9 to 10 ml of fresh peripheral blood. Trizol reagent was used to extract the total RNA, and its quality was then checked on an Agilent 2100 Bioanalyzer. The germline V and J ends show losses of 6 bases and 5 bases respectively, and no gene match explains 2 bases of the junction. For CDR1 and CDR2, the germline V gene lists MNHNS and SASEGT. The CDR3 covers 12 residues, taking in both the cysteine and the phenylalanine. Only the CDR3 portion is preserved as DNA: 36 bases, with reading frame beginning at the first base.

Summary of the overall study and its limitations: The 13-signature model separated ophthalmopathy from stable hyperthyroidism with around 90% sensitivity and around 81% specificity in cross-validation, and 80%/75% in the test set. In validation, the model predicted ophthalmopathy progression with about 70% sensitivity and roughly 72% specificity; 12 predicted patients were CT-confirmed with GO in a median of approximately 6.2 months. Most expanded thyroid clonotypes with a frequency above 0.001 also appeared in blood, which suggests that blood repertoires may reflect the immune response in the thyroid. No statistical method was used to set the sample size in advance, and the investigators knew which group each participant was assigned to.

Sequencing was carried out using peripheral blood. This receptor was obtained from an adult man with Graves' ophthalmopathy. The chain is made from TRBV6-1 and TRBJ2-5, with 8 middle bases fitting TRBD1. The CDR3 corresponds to CASRRTGETQYF. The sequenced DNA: TGTGCCAGCAGGAGGACAGGGGAGACCCAGTACTTC.